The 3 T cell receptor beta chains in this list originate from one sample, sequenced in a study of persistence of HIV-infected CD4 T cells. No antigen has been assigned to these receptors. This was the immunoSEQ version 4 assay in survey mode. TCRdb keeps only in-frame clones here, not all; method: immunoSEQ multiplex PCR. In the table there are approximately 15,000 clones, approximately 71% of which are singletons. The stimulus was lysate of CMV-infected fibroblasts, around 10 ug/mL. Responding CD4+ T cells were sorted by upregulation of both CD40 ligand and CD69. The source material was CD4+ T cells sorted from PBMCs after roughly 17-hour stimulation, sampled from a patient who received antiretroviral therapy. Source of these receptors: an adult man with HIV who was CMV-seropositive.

The DNA for the CDR3 is TGTGCCAGCAGCTTTTCGAACTACCACACAGATACGCAGTATTTT. It yields the protein CASSFSNYHTDTQYF. The genes are TRBV5-4 and TRBJ2-3; D remains unclear. Germline V gene sequence: CDR1 SGHNT, CDR2 YYREEE (reference sequence). V dropped 2 bases and J dropped 2 bases, with 12 bases sitting between them. The CDR3 totals 15 residues.

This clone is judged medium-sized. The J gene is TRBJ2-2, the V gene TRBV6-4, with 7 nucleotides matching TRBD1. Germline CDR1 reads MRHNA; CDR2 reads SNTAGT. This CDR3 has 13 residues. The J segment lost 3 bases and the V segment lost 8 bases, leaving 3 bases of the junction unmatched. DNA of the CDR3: TGTGCCAGCCGGACAGGAGACACCGGGGAGCTGTTTTTT. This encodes CASRTGDTGELFF.

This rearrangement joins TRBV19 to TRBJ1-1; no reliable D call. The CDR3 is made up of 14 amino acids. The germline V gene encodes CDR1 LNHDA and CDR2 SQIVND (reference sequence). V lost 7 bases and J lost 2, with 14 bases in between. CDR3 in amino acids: CASTRRNSNTEAFF. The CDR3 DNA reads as TGTGCCAGTACCCGGAGGAACAGCAACACTGAAGCTTTCTTT. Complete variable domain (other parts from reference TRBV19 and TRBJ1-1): DGGITQSPKYLFRKEGQNVTLSCEQNLNHDAMYWYRQDPGQGLRLIYYSQIVNDFQKGDIAEGYSVSREKKESFPLTVTSAQKNPTAFYLCASTRRNSNTEAFFGQGTRLTVV.